What follows are 5 T cell receptor beta chains derived from one specimen sequenced in a study of blood T cell repertoires in COVID-19. Clones were sequenced by immunoSEQ multiplex PCR, and TCRdb holds only the in-frame ones, with some missing. The sample lists 85,000 to 100,000 clones, roughly 80% seen once, with 7.5% to 9.5% in the top ten. Source material: peripheral blood. These receptors originate from a man over 45 who had recovered from COVID-19.

This clone showed up just once. The gene calls are TRBV6-5 and TRBJ1-3, with TRBD1 identical over 8 bases. The germline V gene encodes CDR1 MNHEY and CDR2 SVGAGI. The CDR3 runs to 16 residues. V lost 2 bases, J lost 4 bases, and 7 bases stayed unmatched. CDR3: CASSYTQGAGGNTIYF. CDR3 sequence (DNA): TGTGCCAGCAGTTACACCCAGGGGGCGGGCGGAAACACCATATATTTT.

This clone was observed many times. The CDR3 is CASSQEYAEGYGYTF. Here the CDR3 DNA reads TGTGCCAGCAGCCAAGAGTATGCAGAGGGCTATGGCTACACCTTC. The rearrangement joins TRBV3-1 (or the pseudogene TRBV3-2) to TRBJ1-2, with unresolved D. CDR3 length equals 15 residues. CDR1 LGHDT and CDR2 YNNKEL come from the germline V gene (reference sequence). Trimming took 0 bases from V and 4 from J, leaving 12 bases between them.

This clone has only a few counts. The chain employs TRBV27 and TRBJ2-7; D perhaps matches TRBD2 (5 bases). The CDR3 has 14 residues. From germline, CDR1 is MNHEY and CDR2 SMNVEV (reference sequence). Between the trimmed V and J ends, which lost 3 bases and 5 bases, there was a span of 14 bases. The chain's CDR3 is CASSFRTHPNEQYF. The CDR3 DNA is TGTGCCAGCAGTTTTCGGACTCATCCCAACGAGCAGTACTTC.

V gene TRBV3-1 (or the pseudogene TRBV3-2) combines with J gene TRBJ2-5; 9 positions agree with TRBD1. The germline CDR1 and CDR2 sequences are LGHDT and YNNKEL (reference sequence). After removal of 4 bases from V and 5 bases from J, the junction contained 8 bases not matched to a gene. The CDR3 sequence is 15 residues long. The CDR3 nucleotides read TGTGCCAGCAGCCCGGGACAGGGAGTAGGGGAGACCCAGTACTTC. The encoded protein is CASSPGQGVGETQYF.

The V gene is TRBV18, the J gene TRBJ2-7, with D perhaps matching TRBD2 (5 bases). The CDR3 is 13 amino acids. Per germline, CDR1 KGHSH and CDR2 LQKENI. Trimming removed 3 bases from V and 3 bases from J, with 9 bases in between. DNA of the CDR3: TGTGCCAGCTCACCCCAAGGGAGCTACGAGCAGTACTTC. Its protein product is CASSPQGSYEQYF.